This T cell receptor beta chain was retrieved from a study of shared clonotypes between healthy human individuals. Sequencing used immunoSEQ multiplex PCR; TCRdb keeps in-frame clones, though not all of them. The table records over a million clones, roughly 74% of them present only once. On this clone itself: Its antigen is still unknown.

Study results and caveats: Estimated richness values were generally larger in naive subsets than in memory subsets.

Those who donated were healthy HIV-negative adults, with no recent acute infections or vaccinations reported. Naive CD45RA+ and memory CD45RA-negative subsets were split from CD4+ cells. The sequenced material came from memory CD4+ T cells from PBMCs. Subset here: CD45RA-negative fraction. This sequence was found in a man between 18 and 35 years old in good health. Some clones in this sample may be carry-over from other donors' samples.

The DNA for the CDR3 is TGCAGCGTGTACGGGGGTGAGGGGAGGAACACTGAAGCTTTCTTT. This codes for CSVYGGEGRNTEAFF. This chain joins TRBV29-1 and TRBJ1-1; D is possibly TRBD1 (5 bases). Germline CDR1 and CDR2: SQVTM and ANQGSEA. The CDR3 contains 15 residues. Trimming took off 6 bases at V and 1 base at J, with 18 bases between the two ends.